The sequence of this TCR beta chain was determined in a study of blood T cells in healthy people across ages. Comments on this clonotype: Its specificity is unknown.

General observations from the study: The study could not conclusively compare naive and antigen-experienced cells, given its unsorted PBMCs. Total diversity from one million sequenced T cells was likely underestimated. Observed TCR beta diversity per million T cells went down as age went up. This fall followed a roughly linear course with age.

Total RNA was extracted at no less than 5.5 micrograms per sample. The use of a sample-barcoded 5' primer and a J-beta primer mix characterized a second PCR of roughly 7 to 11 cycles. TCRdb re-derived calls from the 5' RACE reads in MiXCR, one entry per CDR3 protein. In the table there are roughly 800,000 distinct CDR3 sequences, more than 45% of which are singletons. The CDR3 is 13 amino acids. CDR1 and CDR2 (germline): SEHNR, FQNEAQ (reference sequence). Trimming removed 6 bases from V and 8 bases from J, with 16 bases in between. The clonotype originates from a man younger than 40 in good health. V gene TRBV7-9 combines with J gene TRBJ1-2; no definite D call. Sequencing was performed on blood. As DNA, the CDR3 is TGTGCCAGCAGGAAATCGGAGGCGGAAGGCTACACCTTC. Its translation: CASRKSEAEGYTF.